This TCR beta chain was retrieved from a study of cytomegalovirus exposure and HLA in healthy donors. Notes on the study in general: Researchers catalogued under 200 TCR beta chains as cytomegalovirus-associated. Sequencing likely produced, as an artifact, a cluster of highly shared sequence variants.

A multiplex PCR was run with 60 Vbeta primers and 13 Jbeta primers. Repertoires were generated with immunoSEQ multiplex PCR, while TCRdb's copy carries only in-frame clones and drops some. This table has around 40,000 clones, 50% to 75% appearing once. Germline CDR1 is SEHNR and CDR2 is FQNEAQ (reference sequence). Trimming cost V 2 bases and J 5 bases, with 7 bases left between them. CDR3 length equals 13 residues. Concerning this clone: What it binds is unknown. This sample also contains other DNA sequences that code for the same CDR3.

The source of this sequence is a human donor in good health. This chain links TRBV7-9 with TRBJ1-5; D may be TRBD1 (5 bases). What was sequenced was PBMCs. CDR3 protein: CASSLQGDQPQHF. The CDR3 DNA sequence: TGTGCCAGCAGCTTACAGGGCGATCAGCCCCAGCATTTT.